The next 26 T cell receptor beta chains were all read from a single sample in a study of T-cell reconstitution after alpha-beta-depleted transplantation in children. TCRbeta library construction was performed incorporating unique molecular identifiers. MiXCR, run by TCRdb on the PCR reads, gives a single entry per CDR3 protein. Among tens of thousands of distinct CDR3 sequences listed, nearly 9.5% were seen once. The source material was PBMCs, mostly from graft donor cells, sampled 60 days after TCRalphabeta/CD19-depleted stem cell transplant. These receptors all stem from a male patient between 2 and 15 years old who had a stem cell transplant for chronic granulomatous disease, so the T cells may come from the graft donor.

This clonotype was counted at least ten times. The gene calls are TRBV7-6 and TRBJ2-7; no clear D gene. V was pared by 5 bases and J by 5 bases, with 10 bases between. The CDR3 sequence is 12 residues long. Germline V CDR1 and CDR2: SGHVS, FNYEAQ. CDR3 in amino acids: CASSRPNNEQYF. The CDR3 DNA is TGTGCCAGCAGCCGACCCAACAACGAGCAGTACTTC.

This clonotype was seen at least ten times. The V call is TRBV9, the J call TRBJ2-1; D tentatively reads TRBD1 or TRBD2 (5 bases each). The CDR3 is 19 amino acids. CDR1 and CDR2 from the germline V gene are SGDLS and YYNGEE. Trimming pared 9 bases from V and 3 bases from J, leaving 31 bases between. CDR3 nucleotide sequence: TGTGCCACCACGAAACAAGCCGGGACGGACCGCCCGTGCTACAATGAGCAGTTCTTC. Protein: CATTKQAGTDRPCYNEQFF.

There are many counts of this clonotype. DNA for the CDR3: TGTGCCAGCAGTTACAGGGGGCTGGGGAATACGCAGTATTTT. Amino acid sequence: CASSYRGLGNTQYF. The chain employs TRBV27 and TRBJ2-3; 9 bases map to TRBD1. This CDR3 is built from 14 residues. Germline-derived CDR1 and CDR2 are MNHEY and SMNVEV (reference sequence). After removal of 4 bases from V and 7 bases from J, the junction contained 6 bases not matched to a gene.

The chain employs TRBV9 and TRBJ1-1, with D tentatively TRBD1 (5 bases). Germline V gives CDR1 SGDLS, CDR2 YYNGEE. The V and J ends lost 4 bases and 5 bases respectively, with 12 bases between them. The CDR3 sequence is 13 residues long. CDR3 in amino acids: CASSSVGRTEAFF. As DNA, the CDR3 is TGTGCCAGCAGCAGTGTGGGGCGGACTGAAGCTTTCTTT.

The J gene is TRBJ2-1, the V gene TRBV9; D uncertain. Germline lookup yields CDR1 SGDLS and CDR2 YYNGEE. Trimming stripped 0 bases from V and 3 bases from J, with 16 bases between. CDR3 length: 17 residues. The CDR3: CASSVEGVGGIYNEQFF. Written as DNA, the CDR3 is TGTGCCAGCAGCGTAGAGGGTGTGGGTGGGATCTACAATGAGCAGTTCTTC.

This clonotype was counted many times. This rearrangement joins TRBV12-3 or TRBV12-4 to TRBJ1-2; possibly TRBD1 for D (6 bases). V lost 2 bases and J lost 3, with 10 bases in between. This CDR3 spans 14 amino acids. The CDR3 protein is CASSLRGRDYGYTF. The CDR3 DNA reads TGTGCCAGCAGTTTACGGGGGCGCGACTATGGCTACACCTTC.

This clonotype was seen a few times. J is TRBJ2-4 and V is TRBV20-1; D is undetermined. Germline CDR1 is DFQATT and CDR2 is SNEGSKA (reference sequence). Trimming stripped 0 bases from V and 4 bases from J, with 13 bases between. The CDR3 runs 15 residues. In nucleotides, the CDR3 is TGCAGTGCTAGAGATTACACGGGCAGGAAAAACATTCAGTACTTC. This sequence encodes CSARDYTGRKNIQYF.

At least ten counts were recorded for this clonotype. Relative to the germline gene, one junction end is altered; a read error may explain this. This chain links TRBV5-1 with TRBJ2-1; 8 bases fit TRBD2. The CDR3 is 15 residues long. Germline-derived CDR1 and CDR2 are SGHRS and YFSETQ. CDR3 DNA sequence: TGCGCCAGCAGCTTTTCTAGCGGGCGAAACAATGAGCAGTTCTTT. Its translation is CASSFSSGRNNEQFF.

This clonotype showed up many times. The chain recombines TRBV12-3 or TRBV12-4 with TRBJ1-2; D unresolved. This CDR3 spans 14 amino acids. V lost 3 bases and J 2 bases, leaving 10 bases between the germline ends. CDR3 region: CASSLSNLNYGYTF. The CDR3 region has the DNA TGTGCCAGCAGTTTGTCGAATCTGAACTATGGCTACACCTTC.

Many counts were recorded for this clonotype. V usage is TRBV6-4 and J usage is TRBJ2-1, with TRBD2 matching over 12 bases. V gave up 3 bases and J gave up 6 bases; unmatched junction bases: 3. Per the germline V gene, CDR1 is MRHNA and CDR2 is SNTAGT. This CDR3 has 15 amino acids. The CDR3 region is CASSEVLAGGNEQFF. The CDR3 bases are TGTGCCAGCAGTGAGGTACTAGCGGGAGGCAATGAGCAGTTCTTC.

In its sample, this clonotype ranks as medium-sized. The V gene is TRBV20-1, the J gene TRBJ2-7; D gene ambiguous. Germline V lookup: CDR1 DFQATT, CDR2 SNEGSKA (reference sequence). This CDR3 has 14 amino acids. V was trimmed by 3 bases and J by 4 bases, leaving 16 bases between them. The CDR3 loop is CSARINTSPYEQYF. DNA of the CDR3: TGCAGTGCTAGGATTAATACCTCACCGTACGAGCAGTACTTC.

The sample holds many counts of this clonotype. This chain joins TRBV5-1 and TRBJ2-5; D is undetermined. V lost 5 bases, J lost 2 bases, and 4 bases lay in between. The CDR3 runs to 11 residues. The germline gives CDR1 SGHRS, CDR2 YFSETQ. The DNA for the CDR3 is TGCGCCAGCAGAAGACAAGAGACCCAGTACTTC. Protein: CASRRQETQYF.

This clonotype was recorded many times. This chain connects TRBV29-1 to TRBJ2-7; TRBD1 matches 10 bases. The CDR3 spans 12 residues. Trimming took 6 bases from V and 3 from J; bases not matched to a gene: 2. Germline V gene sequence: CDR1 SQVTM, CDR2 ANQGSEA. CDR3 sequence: CSVGTGVYEQYF. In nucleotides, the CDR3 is TGCAGCGTGGGGACAGGGGTCTACGAGCAGTACTTC.

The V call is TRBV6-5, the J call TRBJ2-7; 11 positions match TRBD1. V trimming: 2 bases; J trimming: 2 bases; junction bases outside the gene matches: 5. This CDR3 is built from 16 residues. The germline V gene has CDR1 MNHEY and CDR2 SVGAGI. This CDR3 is CASSYHPGQGAYEQYF. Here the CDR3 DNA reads TGTGCCAGCAGTTACCATCCGGGACAGGGGGCCTACGAGCAGTACTTC.

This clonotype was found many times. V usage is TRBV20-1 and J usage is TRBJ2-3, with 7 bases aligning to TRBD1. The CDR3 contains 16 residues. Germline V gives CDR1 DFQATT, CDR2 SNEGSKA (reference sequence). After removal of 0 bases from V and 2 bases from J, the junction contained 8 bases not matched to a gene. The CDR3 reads CSARDARGPSTDTQYF. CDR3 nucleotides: TGCAGTGCTAGAGATGCGAGGGGGCCTTCCACAGATACGCAGTATTTT.

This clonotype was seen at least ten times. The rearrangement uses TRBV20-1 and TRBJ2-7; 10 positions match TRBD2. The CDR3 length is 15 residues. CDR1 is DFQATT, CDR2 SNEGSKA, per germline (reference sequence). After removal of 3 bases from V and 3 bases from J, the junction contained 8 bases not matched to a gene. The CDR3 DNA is TGCAGTGCTAGTCGCCGAACTAGCGGGAACTACGAGCAGTACTTC. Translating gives CSASRRTSGNYEQYF.

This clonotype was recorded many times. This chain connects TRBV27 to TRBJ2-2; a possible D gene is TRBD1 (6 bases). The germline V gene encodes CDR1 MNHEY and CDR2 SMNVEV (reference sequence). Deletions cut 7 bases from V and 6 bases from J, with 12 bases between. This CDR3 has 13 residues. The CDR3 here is CASISRGPGELFF. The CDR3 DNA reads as TGTGCCAGCATTTCCAGGGGTCCCGGGGAGCTGTTTTTT.

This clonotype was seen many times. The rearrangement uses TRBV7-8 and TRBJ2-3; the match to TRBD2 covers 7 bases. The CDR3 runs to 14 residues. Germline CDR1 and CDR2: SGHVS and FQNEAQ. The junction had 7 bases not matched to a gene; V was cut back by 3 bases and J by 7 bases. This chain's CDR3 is CASSFVGSGNTQYF. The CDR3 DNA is TGTGCCAGCAGCTTTGTCGGGAGCGGGAATACGCAGTATTTT.

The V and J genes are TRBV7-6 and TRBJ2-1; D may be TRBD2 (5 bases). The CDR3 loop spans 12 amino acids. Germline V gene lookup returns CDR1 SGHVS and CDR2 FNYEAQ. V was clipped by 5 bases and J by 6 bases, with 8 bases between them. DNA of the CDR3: TGTGCCAGCAGCGGACTCATCAATGAGCAGTTCTTC. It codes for CASSGLINEQFF.

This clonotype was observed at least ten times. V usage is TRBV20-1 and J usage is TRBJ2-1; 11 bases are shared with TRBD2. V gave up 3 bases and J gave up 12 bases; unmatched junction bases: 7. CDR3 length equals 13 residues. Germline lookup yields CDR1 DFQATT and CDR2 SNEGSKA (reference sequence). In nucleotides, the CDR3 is TGCAGTGCTAGCGGTCTAGCGGGAGGTGGGCAGTTCTTC. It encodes CSASGLAGGGQFF.

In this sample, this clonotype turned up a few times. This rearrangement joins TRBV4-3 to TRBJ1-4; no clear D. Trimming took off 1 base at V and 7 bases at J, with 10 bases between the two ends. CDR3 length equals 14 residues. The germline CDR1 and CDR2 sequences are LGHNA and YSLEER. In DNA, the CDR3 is TGCGCCAGCAGCCAAGTTGCTAGGAGTGAAAAACTGTTTTTT. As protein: CASSQVARSEKLFF.

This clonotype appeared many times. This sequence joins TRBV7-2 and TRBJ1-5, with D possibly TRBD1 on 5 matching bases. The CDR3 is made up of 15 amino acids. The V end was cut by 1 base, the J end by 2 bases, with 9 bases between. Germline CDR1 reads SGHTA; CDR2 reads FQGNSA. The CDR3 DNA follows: TGTGCCAGCAGCTTAGGACAGCCGGGCAATCAGCCCCAGCATTTT. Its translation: CASSLGQPGNQPQHF. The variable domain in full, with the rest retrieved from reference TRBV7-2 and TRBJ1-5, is GAGVSQSPSNKVTEKGKDVELRCDPISGHTALYWYRQSLGQGLEFLIYFQGNSAPDKSGLPSDRFSAERTGGSVSTLTIQRTQQEDSAVYLCASSLGQPGNQPQHFGDGTRLSIL.

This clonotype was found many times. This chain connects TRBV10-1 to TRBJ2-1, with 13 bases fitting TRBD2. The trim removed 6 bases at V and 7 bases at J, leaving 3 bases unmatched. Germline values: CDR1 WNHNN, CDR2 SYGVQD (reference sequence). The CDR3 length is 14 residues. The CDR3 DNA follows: TGCGCCAGCAGGCCGGGACTAGCGGGAAATGAGCAGTTCTTC. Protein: CASRPGLAGNEQFF.

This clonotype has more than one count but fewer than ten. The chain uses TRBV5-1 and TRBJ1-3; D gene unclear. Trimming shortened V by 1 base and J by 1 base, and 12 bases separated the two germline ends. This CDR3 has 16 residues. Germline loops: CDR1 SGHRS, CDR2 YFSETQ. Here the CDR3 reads CASSLWEGSSGNTIYF. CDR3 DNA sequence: TGCGCCAGCAGCTTGTGGGAGGGTTCTTCTGGAAACACCATATATTTT. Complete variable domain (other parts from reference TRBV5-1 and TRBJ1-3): KAGVTQTPRYLIKTRGQQVTLSCSPISGHRSVSWYQQTPGQGLQFLFEYFSETQRNKGNFPGRFSGRQFSNSRSEMNVSTLELGDSALYLCASSLWEGSSGNTIYFGEGSWLTVV.

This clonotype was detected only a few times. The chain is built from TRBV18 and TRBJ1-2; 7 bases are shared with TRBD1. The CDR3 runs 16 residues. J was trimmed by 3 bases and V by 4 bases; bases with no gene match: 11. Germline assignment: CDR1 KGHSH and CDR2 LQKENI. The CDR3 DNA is TGTGCCAGCTCACATGTAACCGGGACAGTAGACTATGGCTACACCTTC. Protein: CASSHVTGTVDYGYTF.

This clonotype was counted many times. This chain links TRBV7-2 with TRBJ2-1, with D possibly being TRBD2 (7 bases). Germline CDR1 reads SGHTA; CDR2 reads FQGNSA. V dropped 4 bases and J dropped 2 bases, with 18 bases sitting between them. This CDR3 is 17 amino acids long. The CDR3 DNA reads TGTGCCAGCAGCTCCGGGACTACCAGGGGCCCCTACAATGAGCAGTTCTTC. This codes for CASSSGTTRGPYNEQFF.